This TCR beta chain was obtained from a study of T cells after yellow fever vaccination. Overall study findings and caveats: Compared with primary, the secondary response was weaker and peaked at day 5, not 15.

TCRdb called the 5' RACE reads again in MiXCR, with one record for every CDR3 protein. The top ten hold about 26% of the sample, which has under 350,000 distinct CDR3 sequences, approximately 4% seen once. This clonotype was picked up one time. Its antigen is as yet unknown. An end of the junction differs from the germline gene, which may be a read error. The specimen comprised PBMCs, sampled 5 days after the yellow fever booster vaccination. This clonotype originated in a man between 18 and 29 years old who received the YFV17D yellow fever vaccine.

As DNA, the CDR3 is TGCGCCAGCAGCCAAGAAGGGGAGTATAATTCACCCTTCCACTTT. Protein sequence: CASSQEGEYNSPFHF. V gene TRBV4-3 combines with J gene TRBJ1-6, with D perhaps TRBD1 (5 bases). CDR1 is LGHNA and CDR2 is YSLEER in the germline V gene. The CDR3 runs to 15 residues.